The 25 T cell receptor beta chains in this list originate from one sample, sequenced in a study of patients and donors after allogeneic stem cell transplantation. Via MiXCR, TCRdb re-called the RT-PCR reads, giving one row per CDR3 protein. The repertoire holds about 960,000 distinct CDR3 sequences, with about 20% as singletons. The sample consisted of blood, either unsorted or a sorted T cell fraction (not recorded which). These receptors were obtained from a human donor who was either an allogeneic HSCT recipient or a stem cell or donor lymphocyte infusion donor (not recorded which). It is not recorded whose cells these are; they may come from a transplant donor.

This clonotype has a single count. The chain employs TRBV2 and TRBJ1-3, with D possibly being TRBD1 (5 bases). This CDR3 contains 14 residues. CDR1 SNHLY and CDR2 FYNNEI come from the germline V gene. DNA of the CDR3: TGTGGATTGAAAGGAGACCCCCCGGGGGACACCATATATTTT. Its protein is CGLKGDPPGDTIYF. The whole variable domain, remainder taken from reference TRBV2 and TRBJ1-3, is EPEVTQTPSHQVTQMGQEVILRCVPISNHLYFYWYRQILGQKVEFLVSFYNNEISEKSEIFDDQFSVERPDGSNFTLKIRSTKLEDSAMYFCGLKGDPPGDTIYFGEGSWLTVV.

The genes are TRBV5-1 and TRBJ1-4; D uncertain. Germline lookup yields CDR1 SGHRS and CDR2 YFSETQ. The CDR3 has 15 amino acids. Deletions cut 0 bases from V and 4 bases from J, with 10 bases between. Here the CDR3 reads CASSLAGFGNEKLFF. DNA for the CDR3: TGCGCCAGCAGCTTGGCCGGATTTGGTAATGAAAAACTGTTTTTT.

This chain joins TRBV7-9 and TRBJ2-2; 7 positions match TRBD2. This CDR3 region has 16 residues. CDR1 SEHNR and CDR2 FQNEAQ come from the germline V gene (reference sequence). With 5 bases clipped from V and 0 bases from J, the junction kept 6 bases outside the gene matches. CDR3 nucleotides: TGTGCCAGCAGCCCCGAGCTAGCGGCGAACACCGGGGAGCTGTTTTTT. Residues: CASSPELAANTGELFF.

The chain is built from TRBV9 and TRBJ1-1; D gene unclear. V lost 0 bases and J 4 bases, leaving 7 bases between the germline ends. This CDR3 spans 13 amino acids. CDR1 is SGDLS and CDR2 is YYNGEE in the germline V gene. CDR3 DNA sequence: TGTGCCAGCAGCGTAGATTTTCTCACTGAAGCTTTCTTT. Amino acids: CASSVDFLTEAFF.

The chain links TRBV7-8 to TRBJ1-5; D call uncertain. Germline CDR1 is SGHVS and CDR2 is FQNEAQ. Trimming shortened V by 1 base and J by 3 bases, and 10 bases separated the two germline ends. This CDR3 contains 15 residues. Here the CDR3 DNA reads TGTGCCAGCAGCTTAGTCGGCGGATTCAATCAGCCCCAGCATTTT. Encoded protein: CASSLVGGFNQPQHF. Full variable domain (rest looked up from reference TRBV7-8 and TRBJ1-5): GAGVSQSPRYKVAKRGQDVALRCDPISGHVSLFWYQQALGQGPEFLTYFQNEAQLDKSGLPSDRFFAERPEGSVSTLKIQRTQQEDSAVYLCASSLVGGFNQPQHFGDGTRLSIL.

This chain uses TRBV27 with TRBJ2-2; a possible D gene is TRBD2 (6 bases). V lost 7 bases and J lost 6, with 21 bases in between. This CDR3 has 16 residues. Germline CDR1 and CDR2: MNHEY and SMNVEV (reference sequence). This CDR3 is CASKFRESKYPGELFF. The CDR3 nucleotides are TGTGCCAGCAAATTTCGGGAGTCCAAATACCCCGGGGAGCTGTTTTTT.

A few counts support this clonotype. This chain uses TRBV20-1 with TRBJ2-7; 7 bases are shared with TRBD2. This CDR3 has 14 residues. Germline assignment: CDR1 DFQATT and CDR2 SNEGSKA (reference sequence). V lost 1 base and J lost 7; bases outside the gene matches: 10. The CDR3 nucleotides are TGCAGTGCTAGAGTGGGGACTATTGTTGGGGAGCAGTACTTC. It codes for CSARVGTIVGEQYF.

This chain connects TRBV5-6 to TRBJ2-3; D assignment may be TRBD1 or TRBD2 (5 bases each). The germline gives CDR1 SGHDT, CDR2 YYEEEE. The CDR3 is made up of 13 amino acids. Trimming removed 4 bases at V and 2 bases at J, with 8 bases between. The CDR3 sequence: CASSAGTTDTQYF. Here the CDR3 DNA reads TGTGCCAGCAGCGCAGGGACCACAGATACGCAGTATTTT.

This clonotype was seen a few times. The V call is TRBV12-3 or TRBV12-4, the J call TRBJ1-5, with D tentatively TRBD1 (5 bases). The CDR3 has 13 residues. Trimming shortened V by 3 bases and J by 5 bases, and 8 bases separated the two germline ends. CDR3 sequence: CASSLGHYQPQHF. In DNA form, the CDR3 reads TGTGCCAGCAGTTTGGGGCACTATCAGCCCCAGCATTTT.

The chain has TRBV7-8 and TRBJ1-1, with 7 positions matching TRBD1. This CDR3 comprises 14 residues. CDR1 SGHVS and CDR2 FQNEAQ come from the germline V gene. V lost 1 base to trimming and J lost 10 bases; unmatched junction nucleotides: 9. CDR3 in amino acids: CASSLGPRQGTAFF. CDR3 sequence (DNA): TGTGCCAGCAGCTTAGGCCCGCGACAGGGTACAGCTTTCTTT. Full variable domain (missing parts from reference TRBV7-8 and TRBJ1-1): GAGVSQSPRYKVAKRGQDVALRCDPISGHVSLFWYQQALGQGPEFLTYFQNEAQLDKSGLPSDRFFAERPEGSVSTLKIQRTQQEDSAVYLCASSLGPRQGTAFFGQGTRLTVV.

Only a few counts were recorded for this clonotype. The chain links TRBV5-6 to TRBJ2-1; D uncertain. CDR3 size: 14 residues. Trimming removed 0 bases from V and 8 bases from J, with 12 bases in between. CDR1 is SGHDT and CDR2 is YYEEEE in the germline V gene. In nucleotides, the CDR3 is TGTGCCAGCAGCTTGGTGTCCAATATCCATGAGCAGTTCTTC. Protein sequence: CASSLVSNIHEQFF.

This clonotype was seen a handful of times. This chain links TRBV6-6 with TRBJ2-7; weak D call: TRBD1 (6 bases). This CDR3 is built from 13 residues. Germline V gives CDR1 MNHNY, CDR2 SVGAGI (reference sequence). V gave up 2 bases and J gave up 5 bases, with 10 bases separating them. The CDR3 is CASSYTGIHEQYF. The CDR3, as DNA: TGTGCCAGCAGTTACACAGGGATCCACGAGCAGTACTTC.

The chain employs TRBV9 and TRBJ1-2, with 7 nucleotides matching TRBD1. With V trimmed by 7 bases and J by 5 bases, 8 bases remained unmatched. The CDR3 is 13 residues long. The germline V gene encodes CDR1 SGDLS and CDR2 YYNGEE. This CDR3 reads CASYRGSRYGYTF. For the CDR3, the DNA is TGTGCCAGCTACAGGGGCAGCCGATATGGCTACACCTTC.

This clonotype has a handful of counts. The rearrangement links TRBV15 to TRBJ1-2; maybe TRBD1 (5 bases). The V end lost 0 bases, the J end lost 0 bases, and 11 bases lay between the germline ends. The CDR3 extends over 16 amino acids. Germline values: CDR1 LNHNV, CDR2 YYDKDF (reference sequence). CDR3 nucleotide sequence: TGTGCCACCAGCAGAGAGGGGGGGACCGCTAACTATGGCTACACCTTC. Protein sequence: CATSREGGTANYGYTF.

This clonotype was counted only a few times. The J gene is TRBJ2-5, the V gene TRBV2; D unclear. Trimming took off 6 bases at V and 2 bases at J, with 16 bases between the two ends. This CDR3 spans 15 amino acids. Germline V CDR1 and CDR2: SNHLY, FYNNEI. The CDR3 DNA sequence: TGTGCCAGCAGAAAGGACCCCTCACTGCAAGAGACCCAGTACTTC. Translating it yields CASRKDPSLQETQYF. The full variable domain, rest sourced from reference TRBV2 and TRBJ2-5, is EPEVTQTPSHQVTQMGQEVILRCVPISNHLYFYWYRQILGQKVEFLVSFYNNEISEKSEIFDDQFSVERPDGSNFTLKIRSTKLEDSAMYFCASRKDPSLQETQYFGPGTRLLVL.

This clonotype was seen a few times. The chain has TRBV18 and TRBJ1-4; D remains unclear. The CDR3 loop spans 13 amino acids. Trimming removed 3 bases at V and 8 bases at J, with 10 bases between. Germline V gene lookup returns CDR1 KGHSH and CDR2 LQKENI. This chain's CDR3 is CASSPGNGEKLFF. The CDR3 nucleotides are TGTGCCAGCTCACCCGGCAACGGGGAAAAACTGTTTTTT.

The V gene is TRBV7-9, the J gene TRBJ1-4; no clear D gene. The length of the CDR3 is 15 residues. Germline values: CDR1 SEHNR, CDR2 FQNEAQ (reference sequence). The ends were cut back, 5 bases at V and 3 bases at J, with 13 bases in the middle. This chain's CDR3 is CASSARTPSNEKLFF. DNA for the CDR3: TGTGCCAGCAGCGCCAGGACTCCTTCTAATGAAAAACTGTTTTTT.

V is TRBV4-1 and J is TRBJ2-1; TRBD1 might be the D (6 bases). V was trimmed by 0 bases and J by 9 bases, leaving 9 bases between them. This CDR3 region has 13 residues. The germline CDR1 and CDR2 sequences are MGHRA and YSYEKL. CDR3 sequence (DNA): TGCGCCAGCAGCCAAGATGGGGGCGGTGAGCAGTTCTTC. This codes for CASSQDGGGEQFF.

This clonotype was seen a handful of times. J is TRBJ1-4 and V is TRBV7-9; D not resolved. The V end was cut by 2 bases, the J end by 4 bases, with 8 bases between. The CDR3 totals 14 residues. Germline V gene data show CDR1 as SEHNR and CDR2 as FQNEAQ (reference sequence). The CDR3 spells CASSLLGGNEKLFF. CDR3 bases: TGTGCCAGCAGCTTATTGGGAGGTAATGAAAAACTGTTTTTT.

This clonotype was seen more than once but under ten times. The chain couples TRBV7-9 to TRBJ2-5, with unresolved D. V shed 1 base and J shed 4 bases, with 13 bases lying between them. Germline V lookup: CDR1 SEHNR, CDR2 FQNEAQ (reference sequence). The CDR3 spans 15 residues. CDR3 amino acids: CASSLGRSQTETQYF. The CDR3, as DNA: TGTGCCAGCAGCTTAGGCCGCAGCCAAACAGAGACCCAGTACTTC.

This clonotype was detected a few times. V is TRBV6-5 and J is TRBJ1-1; D uncertain. Germline lookup yields CDR1 MNHEY and CDR2 SVGAGI. The CDR3 extends over 15 amino acids. V shed 4 bases and J shed 4 bases, with 16 bases lying between them. The CDR3 region is CASSSPGRRTTEAFF. CDR3 DNA sequence: TGTGCCAGCAGTTCCCCGGGGAGGAGGACCACTGAAGCTTTCTTT.

The CDR3 nucleotides read TGCGCCAGCAGAGTAAGCTGGGACAGAGCCTACGAGCAGTACTTC. Translation: CASRVSWDRAYEQYF. V is TRBV5-1 and J is TRBJ2-7, with 7 bases fitting TRBD1. Germline V CDR1 and CDR2: SGHRS, YFSETQ. The CDR3 runs 15 residues. V lost 5 bases to trimming and J lost 2 bases; unmatched junction nucleotides: 10.

The J gene is TRBJ2-1, the V gene TRBV7-8, with TRBD1 as a possible D gene (6 bases). Germline CDR1 is SGHVS and CDR2 is FQNEAQ. The CDR3 consists of 13 residues. Trimming took 5 bases from V and 7 from J, leaving 12 bases between them. The CDR3 bases are TGTGCCAGCAGCGTCCGGACAGCGAATGAGCAGTTCTTC. This translates into CASSVRTANEQFF.

In DNA, the CDR3 is TGTGCCTGGCAACGCGGGGGGCCGAACACTGAAGCTTTCTTT. Amino acid sequence: CAWQRGGPNTEAFF. The V and J genes are TRBV30 and TRBJ1-1; tentatively, D is TRBD1 (6 bases). This CDR3 is built from 14 residues. Germline CDR1 and CDR2: GTSNPN and SVGIG (reference sequence). The V gene lost 5 bases and the J gene lost 1 base, with 14 bases spanning the gap.

This rearrangement joins TRBV12-3 or TRBV12-4 to TRBJ1-1, with D perhaps matching TRBD1 (5 bases). Trimming stripped 5 bases from V and 3 bases from J, with 13 bases between. The CDR3 covers 14 residues. The chain's CDR3 is CASSPFRGYTEAFF. The CDR3 DNA reads as TGTGCCAGCAGTCCGTTTCGGGGGTACACTGAAGCTTTCTTT.